The 8 T cell receptor beta chains given below trace back to one sample, sequenced in a study of blood T cells in healthy people across ages. Combining a sample-barcoded 5' primer with a J-beta primer mix, a second PCR ran for about 7 to 12 cycles. TCRdb used MiXCR to reprocess the 5' RACE reads, holding one entry per CDR3 protein. The table includes 1.5 million to 1.8 million distinct CDR3 sequences, approximately 39% detected once. The sequenced material came from blood. Source of these receptors: a woman younger than 30 in good health.

The V gene is TRBV7-9, the J gene TRBJ2-1; D remains ambiguous. CDR1 is SEHNR and CDR2 is FQNEAQ in the germline V gene (reference sequence). Trimming took 7 bases from V and 1 from J, leaving 5 bases between them. The CDR3 has 12 amino acids. The CDR3 bases are TGTGCCAGCACCTTTTCCTACAATGAGCAGTTCTTC. Protein: CASTFSYNEQFF.

The V and J genes are TRBV29-1 and TRBJ1-1; D remains unclear. This CDR3 comprises 14 residues. The ends were cut back, 4 bases at V and 4 bases at J, with 16 bases in the middle. Germline CDR1 SQVTM, CDR2 ANQGSEA. CDR3 loop: CSVGEPVRSTEAFF. CDR3 in DNA: TGCAGCGTTGGCGAACCAGTTAGATCCACTGAAGCTTTCTTT. The full variable domain, completed using reference TRBV29-1 and TRBJ1-1, is SAVISQKPSRDICQRGTSLTIQCQVDSQVTMMFWYRQQPGQSLTLIATANQGSEATYESGFVIDKFPISRPNLTFSTLTVSNMSPEDSSIYLCSVGEPVRSTEAFFGQGTRLTVV.

J is TRBJ1-5 and V is TRBV10-3, with a possible D match to TRBD1 (6 bases). Between the trimmed V and J ends, which lost 2 bases and 4 bases, there was a span of 6 bases. Germline CDR1 ENHRY, CDR2 SYGVKD. The CDR3 is 13 amino acids. CDR3: CAISEGQNQPQHF. CDR3 nucleotide sequence: TGTGCCATCAGTGAGGGACAGAATCAGCCCCAGCATTTT.

This clonotype was seen a handful of times. Here the CDR3 DNA reads TGTGCCAGCAGTTCCCTTATTAGCGGGCCAGGGGATACGCAGTATTTT. It yields the protein CASSSLISGPGDTQYF. The chain joins TRBV28 to TRBJ2-3, with 7 bases identical to TRBD2. Trimming at V came to 4 bases and at J to 6 bases, leaving 13 bases not matched to a gene. Germline V gene sequence: CDR1 MDHEN, CDR2 SYDVKM. The CDR3 loop spans 16 amino acids.

This sequence joins TRBV7-2 and TRBJ1-2; 9 bases match TRBD1. This CDR3 is built from 13 residues. CDR1 and CDR2 (germline): SGHTA, FQGNSA. With 9 bases clipped from V and 8 bases from J, the junction kept 10 bases outside the gene matches. CDR3 region: CASGGDRAYGYTF. The CDR3 DNA reads as TGTGCCAGTGGGGGGGACAGGGCTTACGGCTACACCTTC.

This clonotype was observed a few times. CDR3 region: CASSEAEPYEQYF. In nucleotides, the CDR3 is TGTGCCAGCAGTGAAGCTGAGCCCTACGAGCAGTACTTC. The chain carries TRBV2 and TRBJ2-7, with D unclear. CDR1 and CDR2 from the germline V gene are SNHLY and FYNNEI. V was clipped by 0 bases and J by 2 bases, with 5 bases between them. The CDR3 covers 13 residues.

This chain connects TRBV20-1 to TRBJ2-5, with TRBD2 identical over 14 bases. CDR3 length: 15 residues. Germline loops: CDR1 DFQATT, CDR2 SNEGSKA (reference sequence). Trimming at V came to 8 bases and at J to 11 bases, leaving 16 bases not matched to a gene. The CDR3 spells CSFQEGTSGRGEQYF. CDR3 DNA sequence: TGCAGTTTCCAAGAGGGGACTAGCGGGAGAGGTGAGCAGTACTTC.

Only a few counts were recorded for this clonotype. The CDR3 reads CSARDPGGPGGYTF. CDR3 nucleotide sequence: TGCAGTGCTAGAGATCCGGGGGGTCCGGGCGGCTACACCTTC. The chain is built from TRBV20-1 and TRBJ1-2, with a tentative D call TRBD1 (5 bases). Trimming took 0 bases from V and 8 from J, leaving 16 bases between them. Germline V gene data show CDR1 as DFQATT and CDR2 as SNEGSKA (reference sequence). The CDR3 has 14 amino acids.